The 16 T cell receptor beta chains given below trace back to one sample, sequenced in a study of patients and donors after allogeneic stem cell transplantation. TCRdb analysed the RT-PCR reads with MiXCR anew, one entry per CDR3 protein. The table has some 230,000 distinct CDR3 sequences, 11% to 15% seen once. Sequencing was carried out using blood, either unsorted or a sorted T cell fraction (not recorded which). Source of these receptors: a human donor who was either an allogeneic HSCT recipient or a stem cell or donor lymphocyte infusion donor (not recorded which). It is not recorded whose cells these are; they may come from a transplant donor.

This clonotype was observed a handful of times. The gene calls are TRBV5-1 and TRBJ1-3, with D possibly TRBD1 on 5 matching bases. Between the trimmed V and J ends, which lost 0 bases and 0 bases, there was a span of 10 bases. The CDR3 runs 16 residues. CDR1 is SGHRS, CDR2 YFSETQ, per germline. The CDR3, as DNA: TGCGCCAGCAGCTTGGGGGGCGCCGGCTCTGGAAACACCATATATTTT. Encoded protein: CASSLGGAGSGNTIYF.

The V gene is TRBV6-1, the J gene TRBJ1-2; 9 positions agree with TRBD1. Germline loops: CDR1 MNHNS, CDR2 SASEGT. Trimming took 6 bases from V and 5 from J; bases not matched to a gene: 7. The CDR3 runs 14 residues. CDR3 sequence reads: CASRPGTGRYGYTF. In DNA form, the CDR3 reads TGTGCCAGCAGGCCCGGGACAGGGCGGTATGGCTACACCTTC.

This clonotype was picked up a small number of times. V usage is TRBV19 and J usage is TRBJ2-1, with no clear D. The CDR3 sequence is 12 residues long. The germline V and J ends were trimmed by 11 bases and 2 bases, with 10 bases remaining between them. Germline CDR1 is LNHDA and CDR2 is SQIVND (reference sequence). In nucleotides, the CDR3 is TGTGCCGCCGGACGCGCCTACAATGAGCAGTTCTTC. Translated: CAAGRAYNEQFF.

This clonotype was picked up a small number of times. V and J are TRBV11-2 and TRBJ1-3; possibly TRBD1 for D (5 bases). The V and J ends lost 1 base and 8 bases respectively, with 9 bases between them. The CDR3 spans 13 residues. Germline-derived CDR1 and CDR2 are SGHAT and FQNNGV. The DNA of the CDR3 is TGTGCCAGCAGCTTAGGCGGGGCGGACACCATATATTTT. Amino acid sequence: CASSLGGADTIYF.

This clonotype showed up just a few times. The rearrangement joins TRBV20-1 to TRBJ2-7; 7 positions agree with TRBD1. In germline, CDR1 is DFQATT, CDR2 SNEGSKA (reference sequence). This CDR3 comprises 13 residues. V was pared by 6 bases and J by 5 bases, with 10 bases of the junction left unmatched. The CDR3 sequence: CSATDRVFDEQYF. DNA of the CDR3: TGCAGTGCGACAGACAGGGTTTTCGACGAGCAGTACTTC.

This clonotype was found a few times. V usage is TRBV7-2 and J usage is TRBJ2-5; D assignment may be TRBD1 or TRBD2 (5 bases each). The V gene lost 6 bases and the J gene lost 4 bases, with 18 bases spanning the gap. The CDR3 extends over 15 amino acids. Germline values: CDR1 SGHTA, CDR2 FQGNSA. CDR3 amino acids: CASRFEGAGGETQYF. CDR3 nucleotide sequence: TGTGCCAGCAGATTCGAAGGGGCAGGAGGAGAGACCCAGTACTTC. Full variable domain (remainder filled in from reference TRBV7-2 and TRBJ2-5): GAGVSQSPSNKVTEKGKDVELRCDPISGHTALYWYRQSLGQGLEFLIYFQGNSAPDKSGLPSDRFSAERTGGSVSTLTIQRTQQEDSAVYLCASRFEGAGGETQYFGPGTRLLVL.

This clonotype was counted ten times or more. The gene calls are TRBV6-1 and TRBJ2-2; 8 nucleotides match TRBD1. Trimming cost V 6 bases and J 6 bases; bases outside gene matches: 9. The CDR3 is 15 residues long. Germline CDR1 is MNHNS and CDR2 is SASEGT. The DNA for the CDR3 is TGTGCCAGCAGGGTATCAGGACAGGGCGCCGGGGAGCTGTTTTTT. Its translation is CASRVSGQGAGELFF.

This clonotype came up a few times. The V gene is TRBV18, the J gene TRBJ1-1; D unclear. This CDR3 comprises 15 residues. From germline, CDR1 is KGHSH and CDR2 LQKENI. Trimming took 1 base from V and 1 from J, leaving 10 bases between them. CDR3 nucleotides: TGTGCCAGCTCACCACTGAGCCAACCGAACACTGAAGCTTTCTTT. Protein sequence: CASSPLSQPNTEAFF.

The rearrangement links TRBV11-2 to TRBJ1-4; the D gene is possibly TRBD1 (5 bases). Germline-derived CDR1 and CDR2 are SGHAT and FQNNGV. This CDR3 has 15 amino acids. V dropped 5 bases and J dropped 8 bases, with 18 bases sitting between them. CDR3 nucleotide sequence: TGTGCCAGCAGCCCCGTTGGAGGGGCGGGCGAAAAACTGTTTTTT. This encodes CASSPVGGAGEKLFF.

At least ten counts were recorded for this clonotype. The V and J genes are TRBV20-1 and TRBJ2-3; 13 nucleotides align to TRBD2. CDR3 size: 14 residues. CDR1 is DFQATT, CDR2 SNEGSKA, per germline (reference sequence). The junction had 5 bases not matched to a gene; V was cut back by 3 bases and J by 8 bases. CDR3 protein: CSASTSGGAITQYF. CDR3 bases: TGCAGTGCTAGCACTAGCGGGGGGGCCATTACGCAGTATTTT.

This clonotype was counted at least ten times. The CDR3 DNA reads TGTGCCACCAGTGAACGGGGGGGCAAAGGCAATCAGCCCCAGCATTTT. Protein sequence: CATSERGGKGNQPQHF. This chain joins TRBV24-1 and TRBJ1-5, with a possible D match to TRBD1 (6 bases). Germline V CDR1 and CDR2: KGHDR, SFDVKD. The CDR3 consists of 16 residues. Trimming took 4 bases from V and 2 from J, leaving 14 bases between them.

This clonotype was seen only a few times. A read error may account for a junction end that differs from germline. Here the CDR3 DNA reads TGTGCCAGTCGTATTCAGGGAGGGGACACTGAAGCTTTCTTT. This sequence encodes CASRIQGGDTEAFF. V usage is TRBV19 and J usage is TRBJ1-1; TRBD1 is a possible D gene (5 bases). The CDR3 spans 14 residues. The germline V gene has CDR1 LNHDA and CDR2 SQIVND (reference sequence).

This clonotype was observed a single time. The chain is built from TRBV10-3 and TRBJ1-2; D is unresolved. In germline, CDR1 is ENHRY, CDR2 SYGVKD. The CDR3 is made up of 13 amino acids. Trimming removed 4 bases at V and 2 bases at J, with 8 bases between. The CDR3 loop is CAISVNPNYGYTF. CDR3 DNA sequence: TGTGCCATCAGTGTAAATCCCAACTATGGCTACACCTTC.

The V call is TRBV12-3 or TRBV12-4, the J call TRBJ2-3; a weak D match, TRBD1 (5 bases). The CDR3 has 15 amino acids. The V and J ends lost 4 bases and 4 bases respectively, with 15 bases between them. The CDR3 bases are TGTGCCAGCAGTTCTCTCCCAAGGGGCCCAGATACGCAGTATTTT. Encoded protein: CASSSLPRGPDTQYF.

CDR3 residues: CASSFALAGVVDEQFF. The CDR3 nucleotides are TGCGCCAGCAGCTTTGCACTAGCGGGAGTGGTTGATGAGCAGTTCTTC. The chain uses TRBV4-1 and TRBJ2-1; 11 bases agree with TRBD2. The junction had 11 bases not matched to a gene; V was cut back by 5 bases and J by 8 bases. CDR3 length: 16 residues. Looked up from germline, CDR1 is MGHRA and CDR2 is YSYEKL.

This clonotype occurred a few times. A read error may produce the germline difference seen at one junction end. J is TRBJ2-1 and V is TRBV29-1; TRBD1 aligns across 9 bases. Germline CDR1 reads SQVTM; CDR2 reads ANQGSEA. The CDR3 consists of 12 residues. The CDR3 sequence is CSVSSTRDREEF. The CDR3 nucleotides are TGCAGCGTCTCCTCAACCCGGGACAGGGAAGAATTC.